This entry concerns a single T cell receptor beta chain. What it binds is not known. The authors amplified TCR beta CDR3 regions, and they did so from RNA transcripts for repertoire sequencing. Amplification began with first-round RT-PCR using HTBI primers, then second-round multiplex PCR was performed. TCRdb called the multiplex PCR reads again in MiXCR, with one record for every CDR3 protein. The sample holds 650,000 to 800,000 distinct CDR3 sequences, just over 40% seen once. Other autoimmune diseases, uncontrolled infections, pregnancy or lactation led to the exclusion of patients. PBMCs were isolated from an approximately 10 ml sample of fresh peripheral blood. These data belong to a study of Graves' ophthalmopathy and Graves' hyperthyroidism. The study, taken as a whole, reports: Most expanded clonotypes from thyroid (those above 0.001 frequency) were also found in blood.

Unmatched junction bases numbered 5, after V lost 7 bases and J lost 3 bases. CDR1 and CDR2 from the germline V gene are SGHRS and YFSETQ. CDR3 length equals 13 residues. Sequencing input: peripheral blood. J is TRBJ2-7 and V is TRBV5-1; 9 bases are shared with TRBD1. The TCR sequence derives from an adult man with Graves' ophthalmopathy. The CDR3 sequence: CASQTGQGYEQYF. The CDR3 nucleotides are TGCGCCAGCCAAACGGGACAGGGCTACGAGCAGTACTTC.